This is a list of T cell receptor beta chains from one sample in a study of CD8 T cells in ankylosing spondylitis. TCRdb used MiXCR to reprocess the 5' RACE reads, holding one entry per CDR3 protein. The sample includes 300,000 to 400,000 distinct CDR3 sequences, about 20% of them seen just once. Sequenced: blood, either unsorted or a sorted T cell fraction (not recorded which). All receptors come from a male donor with ankylosing spondylitis. Each CDR3 is given with its conserved first and last residue. Fields, in order: D gene, V gene, clone size, J gene, CDR3 protein, CDR3 DNA. The D gene is left open where the match is weak. The size field is filled for only some rows; it gives once, few, many or a size class.

>NA|TRBV15|few|TRBJ2-3
CATSRTGAPGTDTQYF
TGTGCCACCTCAAGAACCGGGGCCCCAGGCACAGATACGCAGTATTTT
>TRBD1|TRBV5-1|NA|TRBJ1-4
CASSVGQQREKLFF
TGCGCCAGCAGCGTGGGACAGCAGCGGGAAAAACTGTTTTTT
>NA|TRBV25-1|few|TRBJ1-2
CASLPGGGRNYGYTF
TGTGCCAGCCTGCCCGGAGGGGGAAGGAACTATGGCTACACCTTC
>TRBD1|TRBV6-1|NA|TRBJ2-5
CASSLHRGLGETQYF
TGTGCCAGCAGCCTCCACAGGGGTTTGGGGGAGACCCAGTACTTC
>NA|TRBV20-1|NA|TRBJ2-5
CSAGGPPGQSIQETQYF
TGCAGTGCGGGGGGGCCTCCGGGACAGTCAATCCAAGAGACCCAGTACTTC
>NA|TRBV18|few|TRBJ1-5
CASSPVGSSNQPQHF
TGTGCCAGCTCACCAGTGGGTTCGAGCAATCAGCCCCAGCATTTT
>TRBD2|TRBV5-1|NA|TRBJ2-1
CASSLELAGESSYNEQFF
TGCGCCAGCAGCTTAGAACTAGCGGGGGAATCCTCCTACAATGAGCAGTTCTTC
>NA|TRBV3-1|NA|TRBJ2-2
CASSQRRHTGELFF
TGTGCCAGCAGCCAACGACGGCACACCGGGGAGCTGTTTTTT
>NA|TRBV5-1|NA|TRBJ1-1
CASSFRTGTEAFF
TGCGCCAGCAGCTTTAGGACGGGCACTGAAGCTTTCTTT
>TRBD2|TRBV2|NA|TRBJ2-1
CASKGLAGRNEQFF
TGTGCCAGCAAGGGACTAGCGGGAAGGAATGAGCAGTTCTTC
>TRBD1|TRBV24-1|NA|TRBJ2-3
CATSEFTGGTDTQYF
TGTGCCACCAGTGAGTTTACAGGGGGGACAGATACGCAGTATTTT
>TRBD1|TRBV5-1|NA|TRBJ1-6
CASSRDRILDSPLHF
TGCGCCAGCAGCAGGGACAGGATACTGGATTCACCCCTCCACTTT
>TRBD2|TRBV14|NA|TRBJ2-1
CASSQLLALYNEQFF
TGTGCCAGCAGCCAATTACTAGCGCTTTACAATGAGCAGTTCTTC
>TRBD1|TRBV5-1|NA|TRBJ2-2
CASSWGGQGANTGELFF
TGCGCCAGCAGCTGGGGGGGACAGGGTGCGAACACCGGGGAGCTGTTTTTT
>NA|TRBV4-3|NA|TRBJ2-2
CASSQVLGVGELFF
TGCGCCAGCAGCCAAGTCCTCGGGGTCGGGGAGCTGTTTTTT
>TRBD2|TRBV5-1|NA|TRBJ2-3
CASTREGHDTQYF
TGCGCCAGCACGCGGGAGGGCCACGATACGCAGTATTTT
>NA|TRBV5-1|few|TRBJ1-1
CASSLELEGNTEAFF
TGCGCCAGCAGCTTAGAGCTAGAGGGGAACACTGAAGCTTTCTTT
>NA|TRBV7-3|NA|TRBJ2-2
CASSPRAGLNTGELFF
TGTGCCAGCAGCCCGAGGGCGGGGCTGAACACCGGGGAGCTGTTTTTT
>TRBD2|TRBV20-1|few|TRBJ2-2
CSASDRTSGSVLGELFF
TGCAGTGCTAGCGATCGGACTAGCGGGAGTGTACTCGGGGAGCTGTTTTTT
>NA|TRBV29-1|many|TRBJ2-3
CSSKRQDTQYF
TGCAGCTCAAAACGACAGGATACGCAGTATTTT
>NA|TRBV20-1|NA|TRBJ1-2
CSARASPQGPYGYTF
TGCAGTGCTAGAGCGTCCCCTCAGGGCCCCTATGGCTACACCTTC
>NA|TRBV3-1|many|TRBJ2-7
CASSPEGRKQYF
TGTGCCAGCAGCCCCGAGGGAAGGAAGCAGTACTTC
>TRBD1|TRBV7-2|NA|TRBJ2-7
CASSLGQTGAEQYF
TGTGCCAGCAGCTTAGGACAGACAGGGGCCGAGCAGTACTTC
>TRBD2|TRBV27|few|TRBJ2-1
CASKTSGYNEQFF
TGTGCCAGCAAGACTAGCGGATACAATGAGCAGTTCTTC
>NA|TRBV9|few|TRBJ1-1
CASSVGTANTEAFF
TGTGCCAGCAGCGTAGGGACAGCGAACACTGAAGCTTTCTTT
>TRBD1|TRBV20-1|NA|TRBJ1-2
CSAPRESGGATGYTF
TGCAGTGCCCCGCGCGAGTCAGGGGGCGCGACTGGCTACACCTTC
>NA|TRBV5-5|NA|TRBJ1-2
CASSLLTGSGYTF
TGTGCCAGCAGCTTGCTTACTGGGAGCGGCTACACCTTC
>NA|TRBV2|NA|TRBJ1-5
CASSSDAGNQPQHF
TGTGCCAGCAGTTCAGACGCCGGCAATCAGCCCCAGCATTTT
>TRBD2|TRBV7-2|few|TRBJ2-7
CASSTGTSGLSYEQYF
TGTGCCAGCAGCACTGGGACTAGCGGGCTCTCCTACGAGCAGTACTTC
>TRBD2|TRBV4-2|NA|TRBJ2-2
CASSQAGTRNTGELFF
TGTGCCAGCAGCCAAGCCGGGACTAGGAACACCGGGGAGCTGTTTTTT
>NA|TRBV20-1|few|TRBJ1-5
CSARTVRNQPQHF
TGCAGTGCACGGACAGTTCGCAATCAGCCCCAGCATTTT
>NA|TRBV19|few|TRBJ2-4
CATEERGQKQYF
TGTGCCACCGAGGAGCGTGGCCAGAAGCAGTACTTC
>TRBD2|TRBV12-3/TRBV12-4|few|TRBJ2-1
CASSSGTSGSLVEQFF
TGTGCCAGCAGTTCCGGGACTAGCGGAAGCCTGGTTGAGCAGTTCTTC
>NA|TRBV20-1|NA|TRBJ2-7
CSAGTSGGGGYEQYF
TGCAGTGCGGGCACCTCAGGGGGCGGGGGTTACGAGCAGTACTTC
>NA|TRBV5-1|NA|TRBJ1-6
CASSLTRDLRSPLHF
TGCGCCAGCAGCCTGACCAGGGACCTGAGATCACCCCTCCACTTT
>NA|TRBV20-1|NA|TRBJ2-1
CSAPRAEAPYNEQFF
TGCAGTGCTCCGCGGGCCGAGGCCCCCTACAATGAGCAGTTCTTC
>NA|TRBV28|NA|TRBJ1-3
CASRTTVSGNTIYF
TGTGCCAGCAGGACCACAGTCTCTGGAAACACCATATATTTT
>NA|TRBV12-3/TRBV12-4|few|TRBJ1-2
CASSLRRVGGYTF
TGTGCCAGCAGTTTGCGGAGGGTTGGCGGCTACACCTTC
>NA|TRBV27|few|TRBJ1-1
CASSLSLVGNTEAFF
TGTGCCAGCAGTTTAAGCCTGGTGGGGAACACTGAAGCTTTCTTT
>NA|TRBV7-2|few|TRBJ2-1
CASSYPPTEVHEQFF
TGTGCCAGCAGCTACCCCCCTACCGAGGTCCATGAGCAGTTCTTC
>NA|TRBV28|NA|TRBJ2-7
CASRTPPYEQYF
TGTGCCAGTAGGACACCTCCCTACGAGCAGTACTTC
>NA|TRBV3-1|NA|TRBJ1-1
CASSQNAGGWAEAFF
TGTGCCAGCAGCCAGAACGCGGGAGGTTGGGCTGAAGCTTTCTTT
>NA|TRBV29-1|few|TRBJ2-7
CSAELTEYEQYF
TGCAGCGCCGAGTTAACGGAATACGAGCAGTACTTC